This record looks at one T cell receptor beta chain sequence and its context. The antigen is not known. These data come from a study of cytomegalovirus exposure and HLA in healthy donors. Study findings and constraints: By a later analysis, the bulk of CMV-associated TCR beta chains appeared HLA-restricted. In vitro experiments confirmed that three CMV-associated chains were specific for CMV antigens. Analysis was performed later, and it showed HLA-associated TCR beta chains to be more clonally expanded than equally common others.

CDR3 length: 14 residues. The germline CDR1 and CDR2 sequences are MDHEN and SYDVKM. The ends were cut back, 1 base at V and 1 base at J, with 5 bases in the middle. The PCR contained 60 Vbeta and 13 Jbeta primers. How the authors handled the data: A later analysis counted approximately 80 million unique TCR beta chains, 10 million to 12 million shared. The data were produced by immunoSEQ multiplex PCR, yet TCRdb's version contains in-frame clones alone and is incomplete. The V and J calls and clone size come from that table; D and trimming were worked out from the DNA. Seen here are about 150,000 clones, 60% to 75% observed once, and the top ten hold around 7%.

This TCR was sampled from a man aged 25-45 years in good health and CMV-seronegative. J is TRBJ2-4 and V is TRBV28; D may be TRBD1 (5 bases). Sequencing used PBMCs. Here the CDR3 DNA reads TGTGCCAGCAGTTTATACAGGGCCAAAAACATTCAGTACTTC. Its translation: CASSLYRAKNIQYF.